The clone carrying this T cell receptor beta chain was observed many times. What it recognizes is unknown. The record originates from a study of response to subunit inactivated influenza vaccine. The study, taken as a whole, reports: That few new T cells are recruited by each seasonal influenza vaccination was the authors' suggestion.

TCRdb re-called the RT-PCR reads with MiXCR, one entry per CDR3 protein. Among more than 450,000 distinct CDR3 sequences listed, roughly 12% were seen once. Sequences were derived from PBMCs from blood, sampled on the day of vaccination. The source is a man aged 50 or older who received an inactivated influenza vaccine.

Here the CDR3 reads CASSPLRDTQYF. The CDR3 bases are TGTGCCAGCAGTCCCCTGAGGGATACGCAGTATTTT. V gene TRBV28 combines with J gene TRBJ2-3; D is uncertain. Deletions cut 5 bases from V and 6 bases from J, with 9 bases between. The CDR3 covers 12 residues. The germline gives CDR1 MDHEN, CDR2 SYDVKM.